This T cell receptor (beta chain) is drawn from a study of cytomegalovirus exposure and HLA in healthy donors. To note about this clone: What it binds is unknown.

Looked up from germline, CDR1 is MDHEN and CDR2 is SYDVKM. The germline V and J ends were trimmed by 8 bases and 1 base, with 17 bases remaining between them. The CDR3 is made up of 15 amino acids. The study's findings and limits: It was 164 TCR beta chains that were listed as cytomegalovirus-associated. It was found in a later analysis that first-cohort TCR clusters tended to co-occur in the approximately 130 validation repertoires.

Assay used: immunoSEQ multiplex PCR; TCRdb lists only in-frame clones, some missing. The profile shows approximately 90,000 clones, approximately 93% of them singletons. The chain links TRBV28 to TRBJ1-1, with a tentative D call TRBD1 (6 bases). The TCR sequence derives from a woman aged 25 to 39 in good health and CMV-seropositive. Sequenced sample: PBMCs. DNA for the CDR3: TGTGCCAGCTGTGGGGGGGCCCTCCCGAACACTGAAGCTTTCTTT. It encodes CASCGGALPNTEAFF.